This T cell receptor (beta chain) was identified in a study of blood T cell repertoires in COVID-19. CDR1 and CDR2 (germline): MNHEY, SVGEGT. The length of the CDR3 is 14 residues. Trimming at V came to 5 bases and at J to 3 bases, leaving 4 bases not matched to a gene. Libraries were prepared by immunoSEQ multiplex PCR; TCRdb keeps only in-frame clonotypes and omits some of them. The top ten clones hold 18% of a sample with a few hundred thousand clones, around 90% of them seen once. Individuals drawn from about 26 US areas were about 18 to 95 years old. This receptor was identified in a woman aged 30 to 39 who had recovered from COVID-19. The rearrangement uses TRBV6-2 or TRBV6-3 and TRBJ1-5; 7 nucleotides agree with TRBD1. Specimen: PBMCs or T cells enriched from blood (not recorded which). The CDR3: CASSLDRANQPQHF. The CDR3 DNA sequence: TGTGCCAGCAGTCTCGACAGGGCCAATCAGCCCCAGCATTTT.